This TCR beta chain was captured by sequencing in a study of T cells in Graves' hyperthyroidism and ophthalmopathy. TCR beta CDR3 regions were amplified from RNA transcripts. Researchers ran a first-round RT-PCR on the TCR CDR3 using the HTBI primer set. MiXCR, applied by TCRdb to the multiplex PCR reads, yields one record per CDR3 protein. Here the sample spans under 300,000 distinct CDR3 sequences, 22% being singletons. Germline CDR1 MNHEY, CDR2 SMNVEV (reference sequence). The CDR3 runs 13 residues. Between the trimmed V and J ends, which lost 5 bases and 9 bases, there was a span of 11 bases. The PBMCs had their origin in 10 ml of fresh peripheral blood. Study-level results: For ophthalmopathy, model prediction preceded onset by a median about six months.

This clonotype occurred many times. Its target is unknown. The TCR originated in a man aged 30-40 years with Graves' ophthalmopathy. The sample was blood. V is TRBV27 and J is TRBJ1-6; D is perhaps TRBD1 (5 bases). The DNA for the CDR3 is TGTGCCAGCAGTCAAGCCGGGGGTTCACCCCTCCACTTT. This sequence encodes CASSQAGGSPLHF.